This record looks at one T cell receptor (beta chain) sequence and its context. It has no known antigen specificity. Base quality data are lacking; no much larger clone is found one base away. This record belongs to a study of graft-versus-host responses after intestinal transplantation (dated by TCRdb to the early 2020s). Notes on the research overall: Recipients received multivisceral, liver-intestinal, or isolated intestinal transplants. All recipients received anti-thymocyte globulin induction followed by maintenance tacrolimus and steroids for about three years. Bulk TCR-beta CDR3 sequencing was used to track graft-versus-host and host-versus-graft alloreactive T cell clones in the graft, circulation and bone marrow after intestinal transplantation. To identify alloreactive clones, pre-transplant mixed lymphocyte reaction products were sequenced and then compared with unstimulated pre-transplant donor and recipient T cells. The cohort enrolled about two dozen intestinal transplant recipients, one of whom was a retransplant, and a few patients without pretransplant specimens were excluded. A peak of at least 4% donor T cells among recipient peripheral blood mononuclear cells was the definition used for donor T cell macrochimerism. Rather than being sequenced by the commercial service, samples from three later patients were sequenced in-house on an Illumina MiSeq and processed with MiXCR.

V is trimmed back by 4 bases and J by 6 bases, and the junction contains 0 bases that no gene match accounts for. From the cysteine up to the phenylalanine, the CDR3 has a length of 12 residues. The retained sequence is limited to the CDR3, 36 bases, with the frame set at the first base. Reading the germline V gene gives CDR1 ENHRY and CDR2 SYGVKD. The intended sense of this specimen's time point label: cells obtained before transplantation from donor or recipient. CD3+CD4+ and CD3+CD8+ populations were FACS-sorted from unstimulated pre-transplant donor and recipient cells taken from spleen or lymph nodes. The library was produced with the immunoSEQ multiplex PCR assay. For most patients, genomic DNA was isolated using the Qiagen DNeasy Blood and Tissue Kit and was shipped frozen to Adaptive Biotechnologies for TCR sequencing. For most patients, high-throughput TCR-beta CDR3 sequencing of genomic DNA was performed by Adaptive Biotechnologies. As for how the authors treated the data: TCR sequencing data for around 19 patients were retrieved from Adaptive's ImmunoSEQ software; a few other patients were processed with MiXCR and VDJtools. To correct CD4 versus CD8 sorting errors, sequences present in both subsets at a frequency ratio below 5:1 were removed. CDR3 nucleotide sequences shared between donor and recipient were removed because their origin could not be assigned. To count as alloreactive, a clone needed at least 2-fold expansion over unstimulated cells and a minimum CFSE-low frequency of 0.002% (template counts) or 0.001% (read counts). Clones detected in sequenced pre-transplant spleen, lymph node, or MLR CFSE-low populations of the donor or recipient were defined as mappable. The cumulative frequency of alloreactive clones was calculated as a percentage of all sequences, weighted by copy number. The clones in this table, taken by TCRdb from immuneACCESS, are in-frame only. Not every clone is retained; where verified, under half of the shortfall comes from an unresolved V gene, and the cause of the rest is unknown. D and trimming come from the DNA, and the V and J calls and clone size come from that table. A total of roughly 50,000 clones appear in this sample, 92% of them only once. Together, the top ten hold around 2.5% of the sample.

The full study reports these points: Early after transplant, peak levels of circulating GvH clones were associated with declines in HvG clones. GvH clones turned up in recipient bone marrow, with some appearing earlier in ileal mucosa or blood, a pattern consistent with an intestinal mucosal origin. The conclusions were limited by the relatively low number and heterogeneity of the intestinal transplant patients. Patients with donor T cell macrochimerism had high GvH to HvG T cell clonal ratios in their allografts.

This specimen was unstimulated CD4+ T cells sorted from spleen or lymph node cells, taken before transplant. Rearrangement joined TRBV10-3 to TRBJ2-7; 10 bases in between match TRBD2. This receptor was identified in a human donor who was the organ donor for an intestinal transplant. The nucleotide sequence reads TGTGCCATCAGTGCTAGCGGGAGCGAGCAGTACTTC. This is translated as CAISASGSEQYF.